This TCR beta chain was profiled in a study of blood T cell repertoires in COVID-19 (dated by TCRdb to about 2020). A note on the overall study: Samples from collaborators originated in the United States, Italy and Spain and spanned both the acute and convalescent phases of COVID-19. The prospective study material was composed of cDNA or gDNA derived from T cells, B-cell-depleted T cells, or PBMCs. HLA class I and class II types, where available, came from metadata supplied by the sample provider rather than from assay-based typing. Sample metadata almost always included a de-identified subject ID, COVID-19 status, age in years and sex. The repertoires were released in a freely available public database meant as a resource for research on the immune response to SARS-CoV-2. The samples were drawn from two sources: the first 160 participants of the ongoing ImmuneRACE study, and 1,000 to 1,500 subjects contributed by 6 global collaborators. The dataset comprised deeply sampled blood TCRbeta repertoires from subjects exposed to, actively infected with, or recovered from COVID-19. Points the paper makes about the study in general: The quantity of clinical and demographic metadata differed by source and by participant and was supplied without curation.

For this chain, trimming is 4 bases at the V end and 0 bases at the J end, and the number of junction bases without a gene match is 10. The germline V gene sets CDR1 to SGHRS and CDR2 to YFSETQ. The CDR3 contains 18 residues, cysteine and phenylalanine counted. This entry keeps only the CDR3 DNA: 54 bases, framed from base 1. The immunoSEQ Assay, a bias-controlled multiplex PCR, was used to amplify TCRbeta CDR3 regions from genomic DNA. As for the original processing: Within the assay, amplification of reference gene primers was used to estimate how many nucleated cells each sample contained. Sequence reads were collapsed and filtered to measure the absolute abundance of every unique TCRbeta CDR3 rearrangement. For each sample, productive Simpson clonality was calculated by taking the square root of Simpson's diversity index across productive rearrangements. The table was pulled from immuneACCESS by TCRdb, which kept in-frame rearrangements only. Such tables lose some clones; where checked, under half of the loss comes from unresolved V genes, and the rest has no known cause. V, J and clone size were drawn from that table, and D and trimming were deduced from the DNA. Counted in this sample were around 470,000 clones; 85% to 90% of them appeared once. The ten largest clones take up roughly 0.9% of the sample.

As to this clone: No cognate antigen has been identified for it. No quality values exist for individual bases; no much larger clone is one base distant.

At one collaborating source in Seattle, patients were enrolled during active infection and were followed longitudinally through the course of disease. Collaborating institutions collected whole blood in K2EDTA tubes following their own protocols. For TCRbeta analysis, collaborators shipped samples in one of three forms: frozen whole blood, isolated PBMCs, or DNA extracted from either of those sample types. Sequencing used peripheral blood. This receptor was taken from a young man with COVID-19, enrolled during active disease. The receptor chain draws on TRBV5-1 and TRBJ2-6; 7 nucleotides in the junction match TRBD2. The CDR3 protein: CASSLTGLPSSGANVLTF. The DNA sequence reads TGCGCCAGCAGCCTGACGGGACTACCAAGCTCTGGGGCCAACGTCCTGACTTTC.